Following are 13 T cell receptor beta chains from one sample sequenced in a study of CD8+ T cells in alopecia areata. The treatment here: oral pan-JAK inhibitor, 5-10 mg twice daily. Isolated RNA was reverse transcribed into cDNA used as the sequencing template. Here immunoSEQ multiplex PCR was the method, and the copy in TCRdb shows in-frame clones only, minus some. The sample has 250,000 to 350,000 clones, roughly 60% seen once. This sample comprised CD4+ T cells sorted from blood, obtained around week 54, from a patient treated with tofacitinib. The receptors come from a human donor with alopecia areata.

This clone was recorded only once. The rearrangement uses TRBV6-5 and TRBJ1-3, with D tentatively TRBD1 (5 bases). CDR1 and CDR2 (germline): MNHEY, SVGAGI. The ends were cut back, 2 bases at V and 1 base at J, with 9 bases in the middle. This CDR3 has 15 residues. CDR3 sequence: CASSYQGTSGNTIYF. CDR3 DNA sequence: TGTGCCAGCAGTTACCAGGGAACTTCTGGAAACACCATATATTTT.

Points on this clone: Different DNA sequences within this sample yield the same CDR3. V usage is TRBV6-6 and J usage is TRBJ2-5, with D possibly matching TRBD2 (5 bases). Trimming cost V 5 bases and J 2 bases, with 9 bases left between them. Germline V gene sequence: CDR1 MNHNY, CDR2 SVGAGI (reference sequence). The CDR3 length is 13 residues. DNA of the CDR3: TGTGCCAGCAGTCCCCGAGGGCAAGAGACCCAGTACTTC. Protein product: CASSPRGQETQYF.

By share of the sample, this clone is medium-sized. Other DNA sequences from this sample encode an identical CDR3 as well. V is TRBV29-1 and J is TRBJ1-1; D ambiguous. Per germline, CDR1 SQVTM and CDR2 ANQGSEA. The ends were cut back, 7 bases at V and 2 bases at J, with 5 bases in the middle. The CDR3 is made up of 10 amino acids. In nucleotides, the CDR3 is TGCAGCGGGCTCAACACTGAAGCTTTCTTT. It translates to CSGLNTEAFF.

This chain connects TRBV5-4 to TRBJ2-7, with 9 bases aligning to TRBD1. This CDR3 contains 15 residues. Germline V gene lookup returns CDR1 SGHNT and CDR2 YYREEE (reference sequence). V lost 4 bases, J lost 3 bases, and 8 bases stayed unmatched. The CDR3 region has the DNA TGTGCCAGCAGCAAACCCCAGGGACAGGGCTACGAGCAGTACTTC. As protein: CASSKPQGQGYEQYF.

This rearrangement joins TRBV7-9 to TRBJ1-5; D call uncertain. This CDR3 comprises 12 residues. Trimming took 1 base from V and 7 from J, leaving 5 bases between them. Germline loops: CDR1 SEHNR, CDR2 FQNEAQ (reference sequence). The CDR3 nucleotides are TGTGCCAGCAGCTTAGGATACCAGCCCCAGCATTTT. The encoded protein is CASSLGYQPQHF.

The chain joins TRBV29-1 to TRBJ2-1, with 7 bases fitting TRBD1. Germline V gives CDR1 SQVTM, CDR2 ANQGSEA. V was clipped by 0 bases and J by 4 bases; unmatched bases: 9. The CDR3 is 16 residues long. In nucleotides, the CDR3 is TGCAGCGTTGAAGATAGTGGGACAGACTATTACAATGAGCAGTTCTTC. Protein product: CSVEDSGTDYYNEQFF.

CDR3 sequence: CASSYGTLQETQYF. CDR3 DNA sequence: TGTGCCAGCAGCTACGGGACTTTGCAAGAGACCCAGTACTTC. This chain connects TRBV6-5 to TRBJ2-5; a weak D match, TRBD2 (6 bases). Trimming cost V 6 bases and J 2 bases, with 13 bases left between them. The CDR3 extends over 14 amino acids. Germline-derived CDR1 and CDR2 are MNHEY and SVGAGI.

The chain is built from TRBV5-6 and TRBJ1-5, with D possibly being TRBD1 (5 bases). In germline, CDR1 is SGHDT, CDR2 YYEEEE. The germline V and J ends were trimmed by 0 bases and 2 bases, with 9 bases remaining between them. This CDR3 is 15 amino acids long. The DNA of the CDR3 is TGTGCCAGCAGCTTGGGGGGGACGGGCAATCAGCCCCAGCATTTT. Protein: CASSLGGTGNQPQHF.

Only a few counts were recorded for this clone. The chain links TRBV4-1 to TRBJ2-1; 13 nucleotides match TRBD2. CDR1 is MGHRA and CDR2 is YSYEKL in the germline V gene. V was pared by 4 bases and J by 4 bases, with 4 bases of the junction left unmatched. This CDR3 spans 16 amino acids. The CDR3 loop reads CASSPGTSGAYNEQFF. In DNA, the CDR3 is TGCGCCAGCAGCCCCGGGACTAGCGGGGCGTACAATGAGCAGTTCTTC.

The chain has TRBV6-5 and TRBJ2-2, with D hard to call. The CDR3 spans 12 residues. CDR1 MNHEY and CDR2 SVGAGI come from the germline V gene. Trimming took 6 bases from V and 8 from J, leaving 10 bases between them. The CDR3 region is CASSTELGELFF. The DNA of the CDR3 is TGTGCCAGCAGCACTGAGTTGGGGGAGCTGTTTTTT.

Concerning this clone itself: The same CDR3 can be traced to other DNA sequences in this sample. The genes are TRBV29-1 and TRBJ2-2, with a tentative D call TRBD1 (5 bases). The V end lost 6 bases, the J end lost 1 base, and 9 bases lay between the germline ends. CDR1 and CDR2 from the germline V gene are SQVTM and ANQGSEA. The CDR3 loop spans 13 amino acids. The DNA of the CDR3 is TGCAGCGTGGACACGGGGAACACCGGGGAGCTGTTTTTT. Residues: CSVDTGNTGELFF.

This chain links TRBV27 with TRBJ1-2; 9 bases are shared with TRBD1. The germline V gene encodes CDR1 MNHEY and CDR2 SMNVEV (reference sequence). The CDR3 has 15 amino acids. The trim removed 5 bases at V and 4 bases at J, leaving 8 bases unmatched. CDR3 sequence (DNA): TGTGCCAGCAGTCCGCGACAGGGGGAGAGCTATGGCTACACCTTC. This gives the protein CASSPRQGESYGYTF.

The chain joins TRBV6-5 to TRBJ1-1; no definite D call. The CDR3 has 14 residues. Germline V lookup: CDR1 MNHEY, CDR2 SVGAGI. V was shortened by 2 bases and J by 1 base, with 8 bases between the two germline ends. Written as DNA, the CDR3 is TGTGCCAGCAGTTACCGGGCGAGGAACACTGAAGCTTTCTTT. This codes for CASSYRARNTEAFF.